These 10 T cell receptor beta chains were all obtained from the same sample, sequenced in a study of blood T cell repertoires in COVID-19 (TCRdb year 2020). The library came from the immunoSEQ multiplex PCR assay. TCRdb provides this immuneACCESS table in a form limited to in-frame rearrangements. Some clones are lacking; in checked studies, under half of them reflect an unresolved V gene, and why the rest are absent is not known. The sample contains tens of thousands of clones, approximately 80% of them found a single time. Roughly 6.6% of the sample goes to the ten largest clones. The sequenced sample was peripheral blood. The receptor set was obtained from a man between 65 and 85 years old with acute or convalescent COVID-19.

In its sample, this clone was seen once. The genes are TRBV12-3 or TRBV12-4 and TRBJ2-7, with 9 nucleotides matching TRBD1. There are 13 residues in the CDR3. The ends lost 5 bases at V and 2 bases at J; junction bases unmatched: 1. In DNA form, the CDR3 reads TGTGCCAGCAGTGGGACAGGGCCCTACGAGCAGTACTTC. It specifies CASSGTGPYEQYF.

Points on this clone: Other DNA sequences in the sample encode the same CDR3. The rearrangement uses TRBV6-5 and TRBJ1-1; possible D gene TRBD1, 5 bases. With 0 bases removed from V and 4 bases from J, the gap between germline ends came to 12 bases. This CDR3 has 15 amino acids. The germline V gene encodes CDR1 MNHEY and CDR2 SVGAGI. This CDR3 is CASSYSRGGGTEAFF. The CDR3 coding sequence is TGTGCCAGCAGTTACTCGAGGGGAGGAGGCACTGAAGCTTTCTTT.

This rearrangement joins TRBV5-1 to TRBJ2-1; 9 nucleotides align to TRBD1. V lost 0 bases to trimming and J lost 7 bases; unmatched junction nucleotides: 5. CDR1 and CDR2 from the germline V gene are SGHRS and YFSETQ. The CDR3 totals 15 residues. The CDR3 DNA is TGCGCCAGCAGCTTGGAGGGACAGGGAGTGAATGAGCAGTTCTTC. Protein product: CASSLEGQGVNEQFF.

The chain joins TRBV6-2 or TRBV6-3 to TRBJ2-7, with TRBD2 matching over 11 bases. Germline V gene lookup returns CDR1 MNHEY and CDR2 SVGEGT. The V gene end was trimmed by 2 bases and the J gene end by 7 bases; junction bases not matched to a gene: 16. This CDR3 spans 18 amino acids. The CDR3 protein is CASSYGVAGGDSSEEQYF. DNA of the CDR3: TGTGCCAGCAGTTACGGGGTAGCGGGAGGGGACTCTTCCGAAGAGCAGTACTTC.

The V call is TRBV2, the J call TRBJ1-2; D not certain. The CDR3 consists of 13 residues. Trimming pared 4 bases from V and 8 bases from J, leaving 14 bases between. The germline CDR1 and CDR2 sequences are SNHLY and FYNNEI. The CDR3 spells CASSGELRRGYTF. In DNA form, the CDR3 reads TGTGCCAGCAGTGGGGAACTCCGGAGGGGCTACACCTTC.

The chain recombines TRBV6-6 with TRBJ2-1; 14 bases agree with TRBD2. V gave up 6 bases and J gave up 2 bases; unmatched junction bases: 15. This CDR3 is built from 20 residues. The germline V gene encodes CDR1 MNHNY and CDR2 SVGAGI (reference sequence). The CDR3 protein is CASSRLETSGRALAYNEQFF. The CDR3, as DNA: TGTGCCAGCAGCCGCCTCGAGACTAGCGGGAGGGCCCTGGCCTACAATGAGCAGTTCTTC.

This clone was seen more than once but under ten times. The chain joins TRBV28 to TRBJ1-1; a possible D gene is TRBD1 (6 bases). From germline, CDR1 is MDHEN and CDR2 SYDVKM. The CDR3 has 13 amino acids. V was trimmed by 3 bases and J by 3 bases, leaving 8 bases between them. The CDR3 region has the DNA TGTGCCAGCAGTTTGAAGGGGGACACTGAAGCTTTCTTT. This sequence encodes CASSLKGDTEAFF.

This clone was observed a few times. This chain links TRBV2 with TRBJ1-6, with TRBD1 matching 7 bases. CDR1 and CDR2 (germline): SNHLY, FYNNEI. The CDR3 consists of 15 residues. The V and J ends lost 3 bases and 7 bases, in that order; junction bases with no gene match: 6. In DNA, the CDR3 is TGTGCCAGCAGTGATAGACAGGGTATGAATTCACCCCTCCACTTT. Encoded protein: CASSDRQGMNSPLHF.

The chain employs TRBV24-1 and TRBJ2-1; a weak D match, TRBD1 (6 bases). Trimming removed 1 base from V and 0 bases from J, with 9 bases in between. The CDR3 runs to 16 residues. Germline CDR1 KGHDR, CDR2 SFDVKD. CDR3 nucleotide sequence: TGTGCCACCAGTGATTTAGACAGGAGCTCCTACAATGAGCAGTTCTTC. Amino acid sequence: CATSDLDRSSYNEQFF.

Points on this clone: The sample has other DNA sequences that encode this CDR3 too. The V gene is TRBV2, the J gene TRBJ1-5; TRBD1 matches 10 bases. The CDR3 has 14 amino acids. Trimming removed 4 bases from V and 4 bases from J; junction bases left unmatched: 1. CDR1 and CDR2 (germline): SNHLY, FYNNEI. CDR3 region: CASSGTGGNQPQHF. DNA of the CDR3: TGTGCCAGCAGTGGGACAGGGGGAAATCAGCCCCAGCATTTT. The full variable domain, with the rest looked up from reference TRBV2 and TRBJ1-5, is EPEVTQTPSHQVTQMGQEVILRCVPISNHLYFYWYRQILGQKVEFLVSFYNNEISEKSEIFDDQFSVERPDGSNFTLKIRSTKLEDSAMYFCASSGTGGNQPQHFGDGTRLSIL.